The 15 T cell receptor beta chains given below trace back to one sample, sequenced in a study of Graves' ophthalmopathy and Graves' hyperthyroidism. Scientists amplified the TCR beta CDR3 regions from RNA transcripts. Second-round multiplex PCR followed a first-round RT-PCR using HTBI primers. Using its own MiXCR run on the multiplex PCR reads, TCRdb lists one record per CDR3 protein. In the table there are about 500,000 distinct CDR3 sequences, approximately 15% of which are singletons. Sequencing was performed on blood. These receptors were taken from a woman aged 25 to 39 with Graves' ophthalmopathy.

This clonotype was recorded many times. V is TRBV28 and J is TRBJ2-7; 11 bases are shared with TRBD2. This CDR3 is 15 amino acids long. The junction had 5 bases not matched to a gene; V was cut back by 3 bases and J by 4 bases. From germline, CDR1 is MDHEN and CDR2 SYDVKM. CDR3 coding DNA: TGTGCCAGCAGTTTTGTAGCGGGAGGGGCATACGAGCAGTACTTC. This translates into CASSFVAGGAYEQYF.

This clonotype turned up a few times. The CDR3 reads CASSIGENTGELFF. DNA of the CDR3: TGCGCCAGCAGCATCGGAGAGAACACCGGGGAGCTGTTTTTT. The V and J genes are TRBV5-1 and TRBJ2-2; D is unclear. Deletions cut 4 bases from V and 1 base from J, with 8 bases between. The length of the CDR3 is 14 residues. The germline V gene encodes CDR1 SGHRS and CDR2 YFSETQ.

This clonotype appeared many times. The V call is TRBV27, the J call TRBJ1-2, with 12 bases matching TRBD1. The CDR3 is made up of 18 amino acids. Per germline, CDR1 MNHEY and CDR2 SMNVEV (reference sequence). V was clipped by 7 bases and J by 3 bases; unmatched bases: 15. In DNA form, the CDR3 reads TGTGCCAGCACCCCCTCCGGGACAGGGGGCCAGGAGTACTATGGCTACACCTTC. Residues: CASTPSGTGGQEYYGYTF.

This clonotype was found a few times. The chain combines TRBV30 with TRBJ1-2; 7 positions agree with TRBD1. V was pared by 0 bases and J by 8 bases, with 6 bases of the junction left unmatched. Germline lookup yields CDR1 GTSNPN and CDR2 SVGIG (reference sequence). This CDR3 region has 13 residues. The CDR3, as DNA: TGTGCCTGGAGTGTGTTTGGAGGGGGCGGCTACACCTTC. Translating it yields CAWSVFGGGGYTF.

This clonotype was seen ten or more times. CDR3 nucleotide sequence: TGCGCCAGCAGCCAAGATCGGGACAGGGCCACTGAAGCTTTCTTT. This encodes CASSQDRDRATEAFF. This chain joins TRBV4-1 and TRBJ1-1; TRBD1 agrees at 9 bases. The CDR3 has 15 residues. Germline V gene data show CDR1 as MGHRA and CDR2 as YSYEKL. Trimming removed 0 bases from V and 4 bases from J; junction bases left unmatched: 3.

The chain has TRBV4-3 and TRBJ1-5; D possibly corresponds to TRBD1 (6 bases). Between the trimmed V and J ends, which lost 0 bases and 6 bases, there was a span of 9 bases. This CDR3 spans 14 amino acids. Germline V gene data show CDR1 as LGHNA and CDR2 as YSLEER. CDR3 nucleotides: TGCGCCAGCAGCCAAGATGAGGGGGTTCAGCCCCAGCATTTT. Translation: CASSQDEGVQPQHF.

This clonotype was counted between two and nine times. V is TRBV24-1 and J is TRBJ2-2, with 8 bases fitting TRBD2. CDR1 and CDR2 (germline): KGHDR, SFDVKD. This CDR3 comprises 16 residues. Trimming at V came to 2 bases and at J to 6 bases, leaving 7 bases not matched to a gene. CDR3 amino acids: CATSDYLAGRAGELFF. Written as DNA, the CDR3 is TGTGCCACCAGTGATTACCTAGCGGGTCGAGCCGGGGAGCTGTTTTTT.

This clonotype was observed at least ten times. V and J are TRBV16 and TRBJ1-1, with unresolved D. Per germline, CDR1 KGHSY and CDR2 FQNENV. Trimming cost V 2 bases and J 5 bases, with 12 bases left between them. The CDR3 contains 14 residues. The CDR3, as DNA: TGTGCCAGCAGCCAAATGTCAACCGGGACTGAAGCTTTCTTT. Residues: CASSQMSTGTEAFF.

The chain couples TRBV18 to TRBJ2-7; 7 positions match TRBD1. V lost 3 bases to trimming and J lost 0 bases; unmatched junction nucleotides: 8. This CDR3 contains 16 residues. Germline CDR1 and CDR2: KGHSH and LQKENI. The CDR3 nucleotides read TGTGCCAGCTCACCCCCGACAGGGCTCGCCTCCTACGAGCAGTACTTC. Translating gives CASSPPTGLASYEQYF.

This clonotype was counted at least ten times. This sequence joins TRBV20-1 and TRBJ1-5; D unresolved. The CDR3 is 13 amino acids. V was shortened by 1 base and J by 3 bases, with 7 bases between the two germline ends. CDR1 and CDR2 from the germline V gene are DFQATT and SNEGSKA (reference sequence). The CDR3 sequence: CSARVDPNQPQHF. CDR3 DNA: TGCAGTGCTAGAGTAGACCCCAATCAGCCCCAGCATTTT.

This clonotype was counted at least ten times. The chain recombines TRBV28 with TRBJ2-7; 8 bases are shared with TRBD1. The V gene end was trimmed by 7 bases and the J gene end by 7 bases; junction bases not matched to a gene: 15. The CDR3 loop spans 15 amino acids. CDR1 and CDR2 from the germline V gene are MDHEN and SYDVKM. CDR3 protein: CASTSRWQGADEQYF. The CDR3 DNA follows: TGTGCCAGCACCTCTCGTTGGCAGGGGGCTGATGAGCAGTACTTC.

The chain is built from TRBV25-1 and TRBJ2-7; TRBD2 aligns across 10 bases. The germline V gene has CDR1 MGHDK and CDR2 SYGVNS. Unmatched junction bases numbered 7, after V lost 8 bases and J lost 0 bases. The CDR3 consists of 15 residues. CDR3 DNA sequence: TGTGCCAGCGGCCGGACTAGCGGTAGCTCCTACGAGCAGTACTTC. Translated: CASGRTSGSSYEQYF.

This clonotype was seen repeatedly, ten times or more. The chain combines TRBV5-1 with TRBJ2-7, with TRBD2 matching over 7 bases. The CDR3 has 14 residues. From germline, CDR1 is SGHRS and CDR2 YFSETQ. V lost 6 bases and J lost 3; bases outside the gene matches: 9. In DNA, the CDR3 is TGCGCCAGCACCCCGGGGGGATCCAACTACGAGCAGTACTTC. Encoded protein: CASTPGGSNYEQYF.

This clonotype was counted many times. This chain joins TRBV12-5 and TRBJ1-1; D remains ambiguous. This CDR3 spans 12 amino acids. The germline CDR1 and CDR2 sequences are LGHNT and FRNRAP. V was pared by 6 bases and J by 5 bases, with 10 bases between. The CDR3 sequence: CASGIRGTEAFF. The CDR3 coding sequence is TGTGCTAGTGGGATAAGAGGGACTGAAGCTTTCTTT.

This sequence joins TRBV20-1 and TRBJ1-1, with 8 bases matching TRBD1. V dropped 0 bases and J dropped 6; count of bases not matched to a gene: 6. Germline CDR1 DFQATT, CDR2 SNEGSKA (reference sequence). The CDR3 consists of 14 residues. CDR3 sequence: CSARDNRGGSEAFF. The CDR3 region has the DNA TGCAGTGCTAGAGATAACAGGGGGGGATCTGAAGCTTTCTTT.